The present TCR beta chain was sequenced within a study of T-cell memory formation after mild COVID-19. This clonotype came up a few times. Trimming cost V 5 bases and J 4 bases, with 11 bases left between them. The V gene's germline CDR1 is SEHNR and CDR2 FQNEAQ (reference sequence). This CDR3 is built from 13 residues. In TCRdb, the 5' RACE reads were re-called with MiXCR into one record per CDR3 protein. The sample lists 470,000 or so distinct CDR3 sequences, 18% occurring once. This clonotype was sampled from a young man who had mild COVID-19 (a few samples of this study predate the infection). Cell type and time point are not known. The J gene is TRBJ1-1, the V gene TRBV7-9, with unresolved D. What was sequenced was PBMCs or a T cell subset sorted from them (not recorded which). The CDR3 is CASSGLGSTEAFF. The CDR3 region has the DNA TGTGCCAGCAGCGGACTCGGGTCCACTGAAGCTTTCTTT.